Listed here is a single T cell receptor (beta chain). Its target is not known. The data were obtained in a study of cytotoxic CD8 clonotypes in ibrutinib-treated CLL. Study-wide findings and caveats: Circulating CD8+ T-cell counts were tracked by baseline clonality, which exceeded that of age-matched healthy donors.

V shed 7 bases and J shed 0 bases, with 16 bases lying between them. CDR1 is MDHEN, CDR2 SYDVKM, per germline. The CDR3 covers 16 residues. Profiled with immunoSEQ multiplex PCR; TCRdb holds only in-frame clones, not every one. Seen here are almost 250,000 clones, 70% observed once, and the top ten hold just over 15%. This TCR derives from a human donor with chronic lymphocytic leukemia. The specimen comprised PBMCs, sampled after 24 months of ibrutinib treatment. The rearrangement uses TRBV28 and TRBJ1-3; D ambiguous. The CDR3 protein is CASTPIGLSSGNTIYF. In DNA, the CDR3 is TGTGCCAGCACCCCAATCGGGCTGTCCTCTGGAAACACCATATATTTT.